This T cell receptor beta chain was found in a study of technical replicates of blood from several donors. Libraries were prepared by immunoSEQ multiplex PCR; TCRdb keeps only in-frame clonotypes and omits some of them. The table shows about 73,000 clones, with 93% occurring only once. With 3 bases removed from V and 0 bases from J, the gap between germline ends came to 14 bases. Germline-derived CDR1 and CDR2 are MDHEN and SYDVKM. CDR3 length equals 16 residues. The clonotype comes from a human donor in good health. The chain recombines TRBV28 with TRBJ1-1; TRBD1 might be the D (5 bases). What was sequenced was T cells isolated from PBMCs. CDR3 amino acids: CASSFQGYTVNTEAFF. CDR3 DNA sequence: TGTGCCAGCAGTTTCCAGGGATACACCGTGAACACTGAAGCTTTCTTT.